The clone carrying this T cell receptor (beta chain) was seen a handful of times. The source of the sample is a study of shared clonotypes between healthy human individuals. The repertoire was sequenced with immunoSEQ multiplex PCR; TCRdb's copy has only in-frame clones and lacks some. Here the sample spans approximately 740,000 clones, about 74% being singletons. Trimming removed 4 bases from V and 7 bases from J, with 11 bases in between. The CDR3 spans 13 residues. The germline CDR1 and CDR2 sequences are SGHTA and FQGNSA. The source of this sequence is a woman in her 30s in good health. Material: memory CD4+ T cells sorted from blood. Regarding subset: CD45RA-negative fraction. The rearrangement uses TRBV7-2 and TRBJ1-5; possibly TRBD1 for D (6 bases). CDR3: CASSSQGGQPQHF. CDR3 coding DNA: TGTGCCAGCAGCTCACAGGGTGGGCAGCCCCAGCATTTT.